This record concerns one T cell receptor (beta chain) sequence. With a much larger clone just one base away, this may be a read error. The source of the sample is a study of tumor and adjacent non-tumor tissue in lung cancer. No cell sorting was done before RNA was extracted from the tissue. The normal lung tissue was taken more than 3 cm from the tumor edge. Germline CDR1 is MDHEN and CDR2 is SYDVKM. CDR3 length equals 12 residues. TCRbeta libraries were built with three rounds of nested PCR, modified from ARM-PCR. TCRdb analysed the multiplex PCR reads with MiXCR anew, one entry per CDR3 protein. The table lists about 80,000 distinct CDR3 sequences, 65% to 85% of them singletons.

The receptor was derived from a man aged 55 to 69 with non-small cell lung cancer. The sample comprised distant non-tumor lung tissue. The rearrangement uses TRBV28 and TRBJ2-3; D remains unclear. CDR3 sequence (DNA): TGTGCCAGCAGTTTCGCGCGGCAAACGCGGTATTTT. This codes for CASSFARQTRYF.